A selection of T cell receptor beta chains follows, all from one sample in a study of shared clonotypes between healthy human individuals. TCRdb's copy holds only in-frame clones and misses some; the assay was immunoSEQ multiplex PCR. The top ten hold 1.8% of the sample, which has 650,000 to 750,000 clones, 72% seen once. The sequenced material came from memory CD4+ T cells sorted from blood. The receptors originated from a woman younger than 45 in good health. Both conserved end residues are part of each CDR3. A D gene is named only where the DNA matches it firmly.

J gene	D gene	V gene	CDR3 protein
TRBJ2-1	-	TRBV25-1	CASSGGDTYNEQFF
TRBJ1-2	-	TRBV6-1	CASSVQGASSRYTF
TRBJ2-7	-	TRBV4-3	CASRGGPPYEQYF
TRBJ2-1	-	TRBV30	CACARDSESEAYNEQFF
TRBJ1-2	TRBD1	TRBV6-6	CASSSGTVNGYTF
TRBJ2-3	-	TRBV2	CASKTMGLNTQYF
TRBJ2-1	-	TRBV5-1	CASSLADYRYNEQFF
TRBJ1-4	TRBD1	TRBV5-1	CASSPGGGKGEKLFF
TRBJ2-4	-	TRBV5-1	CASSLAAGPPIQYF
TRBJ2-7	TRBD1	TRBV7-9	CASSLEGQANFYEQYF
TRBJ2-1	-	TRBV10-2	CASSDTSRRDEQFF
TRBJ1-2	-	TRBV28	CASGSEPSSGYTF
TRBJ2-7	-	TRBV4-1	CASSQVHGDSSYEQYF
TRBJ2-7	-	TRBV28	CASSQPSRGSDYEQYF
TRBJ2-3	TRBD1	TRBV5-1	CASSLVVGDRGLGDTQYF
TRBJ2-1	TRBD2	TRBV7-2	CASSLGPSGYNEQFF
TRBJ1-1	-	TRBV12-5	CASGLFSGYTEAFF
TRBJ1-5	-	TRBV4-1	CASSPATFIGQNNQPQHF
TRBJ2-7	-	TRBV28	CASNGQPYEQYF
TRBJ2-1	TRBD2	TRBV5-1	CASRLAGSSYNEQFF
TRBJ2-2	-	TRBV6-6	CASSYRQGGSGELFF
TRBJ2-7	TRBD2	TRBV18	CASSPRIAGSYEQYF
TRBJ1-5	-	TRBV29-1	CSVKDGGAHSNQPQHF
TRBJ1-2	-	TRBV7-9	CASSSRTDYGYTF
TRBJ1-1	-	TRBV14	CASSQGVGRKAFF
TRBJ1-4	-	TRBV30	CAHGGRNNEKLFF
TRBJ1-5	TRBD1	TRBV6-1	CASSAGTVSGASNQPQHF